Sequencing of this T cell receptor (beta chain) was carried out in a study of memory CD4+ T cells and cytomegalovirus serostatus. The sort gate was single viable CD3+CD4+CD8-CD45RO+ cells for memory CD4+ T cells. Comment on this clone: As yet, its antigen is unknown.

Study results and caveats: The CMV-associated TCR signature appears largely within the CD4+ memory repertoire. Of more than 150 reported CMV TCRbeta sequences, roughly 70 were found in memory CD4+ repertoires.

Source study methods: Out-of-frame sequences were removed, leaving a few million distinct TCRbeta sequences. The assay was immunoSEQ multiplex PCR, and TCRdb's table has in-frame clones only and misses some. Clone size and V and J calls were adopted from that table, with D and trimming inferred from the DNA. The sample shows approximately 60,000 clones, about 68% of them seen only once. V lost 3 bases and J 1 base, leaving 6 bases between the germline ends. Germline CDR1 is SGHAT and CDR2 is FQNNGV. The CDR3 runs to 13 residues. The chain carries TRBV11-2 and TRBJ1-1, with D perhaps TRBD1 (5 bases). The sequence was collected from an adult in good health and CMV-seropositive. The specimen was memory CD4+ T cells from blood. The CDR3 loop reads CASSFDRNTEAFF. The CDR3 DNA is TGTGCCAGCAGCTTCGACAGGAACACTGAAGCTTTCTTT. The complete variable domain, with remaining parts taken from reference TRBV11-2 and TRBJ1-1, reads EAGVAQSPRYKIIEKRQSVAFWCNPISGHATLYWYQQILGQGPKLLIQFQNNGVVDDSQLPKDRFSAERLKGVDSTLKIQPAKLEDSAVYLCASSFDRNTEAFFGQGTRLTVV.